Following are 20 T cell receptor beta chains from one sample sequenced in a study of cytomegalovirus exposure and HLA in healthy donors. The PCR had 60 Vbeta and 13 Jbeta primers. The table came from immunoSEQ multiplex PCR; TCRdb's copy has only in-frame clones and leaves some out. Across about 170,000 clones, the top ten clones capture 0.75% to 0.85% of the sample. Input material: PBMCs. The receptors shown here come from a woman aged 18-29 years in good health and CMV-seropositive.

The chain joins TRBV7-3 to TRBJ2-5; 13 bases map to TRBD2. The junction had 0 bases not matched to a gene; V was cut back by 2 bases and J by 3 bases. The CDR3 is made up of 15 amino acids. Germline values: CDR1 SGHTA, CDR2 FQGTGA. In DNA, the CDR3 is TGTGCCAGCAGCTTAGGACTAGCGGGGGAAGAGACCCAGTACTTC. Translated: CASSLGLAGEETQYF.

The rearrangement joins TRBV7-9 to TRBJ2-2, with a tentative D call TRBD2 (5 bases). From germline, CDR1 is SEHNR and CDR2 FQNEAQ (reference sequence). The CDR3 is 13 residues long. Deletions cut 6 bases from V and 1 base from J, with 6 bases between. DNA of the CDR3: TGTGCCAGCAGAGGACTGAACACCGGGGAGCTGTTTTTT. Translated: CASRGLNTGELFF.

This chain uses TRBV5-4 with TRBJ2-7; weak D call: TRBD1 (5 bases). Germline CDR1 SGHNT, CDR2 YYREEE (reference sequence). This CDR3 contains 13 residues. Trimming removed 4 bases from V and 5 bases from J, with 13 bases in between. Here the CDR3 DNA reads TGTGCCAGCAGCCCGATGGACAAGGACGAGCAGTACTTC. This sequence encodes CASSPMDKDEQYF.

V and J are TRBV5-1 and TRBJ1-3; a weak D match, TRBD1 (5 bases). CDR3 length: 16 residues. V lost 1 base to trimming and J lost 0 bases, with 11 bases between them. CDR1 and CDR2 (germline): SGHRS, YFSETQ. Here the CDR3 DNA reads TGCGCCAGCAGCTTGAGTTCAGGGAACTCTGGAAACACCATATATTTT. Translation: CASSLSSGNSGNTIYF.

The chain combines TRBV5-8 with TRBJ2-3, with 8 bases fitting TRBD2. Germline V gene data show CDR1 as SGHTS and CDR2 as YDEGEE. This CDR3 is built from 14 residues. V lost 9 bases and J lost 5; bases outside the gene matches: 11. The DNA of the CDR3 is TGTGCCACCCGGGGGGGCGGGATCGGAGATACGCAGTATTTT. As protein: CATRGGGIGDTQYF.

The chain employs TRBV5-4 and TRBJ2-7; 9 bases fit TRBD1. J was trimmed by 5 bases and V by 4 bases; bases with no gene match: 4. This CDR3 region has 13 residues. Germline V gene data show CDR1 as SGHNT and CDR2 as YYREEE (reference sequence). In DNA form, the CDR3 reads TGTGCCAGCAGCCGGACAGGGGACCACGAGCAGTACTTC. The encoded protein is CASSRTGDHEQYF. The whole variable domain, filled in from reference TRBV5-4 and TRBJ2-7, reads ETGVTQSPTHLIKTRGQQVTLRCSSQSGHNTVSWYQQALGQGPQFIFQYYREEENGRGNFPPRFSGLQFPNYSSELNVNALELDDSALYLCASSRTGDHEQYFGPGTRLTVT.

The J gene is TRBJ2-7, the V gene TRBV6-5, with 7 bases identical to TRBD1. This CDR3 has 15 residues. The germline gives CDR1 MNHEY, CDR2 SVGAGI. The junction had 6 bases not matched to a gene; V was cut back by 2 bases and J by 2 bases. DNA of the CDR3: TGTGCCAGCAGTTACGGGACAGCGACTACCTACGAGCAGTACTTC. It specifies CASSYGTATTYEQYF.

This chain joins TRBV19 and TRBJ2-5; 10 positions match TRBD1. This CDR3 is 14 amino acids long. CDR1 LNHDA and CDR2 SQIVND come from the germline V gene (reference sequence). The J segment lost 4 bases and the V segment lost 8 bases, leaving 7 bases of the junction unmatched. The CDR3, as DNA: TGTGCCAGTCGACAGGGGGCGCAGGGAGAGACCCAGTACTTC. This codes for CASRQGAQGETQYF.

CDR3 residues: CASSSRQVNTEAFF. The CDR3 DNA follows: TGTGCCAGTAGTTCAAGACAGGTGAACACTGAAGCTTTCTTT. The V call is TRBV19, the J call TRBJ1-1, with D tentatively TRBD1 (6 bases). Trimming removed 5 bases from V and 0 bases from J, with 10 bases in between. The CDR3 runs to 14 residues. Looked up from germline, CDR1 is LNHDA and CDR2 is SQIVND (reference sequence).

The rearrangement joins TRBV18 to TRBJ1-2, with TRBD1 identical over 8 bases. The CDR3 is 18 residues long. J gave up 1 base and V 2 bases, and 12 bases lay outside the gene matches. CDR1 KGHSH and CDR2 LQKENI come from the germline V gene. Written as DNA, the CDR3 is TGTGCCAGCTCACCAAGTGGGACGGGACAGGCATTTAACTATGGCTACACCTTC. This gives the protein CASSPSGTGQAFNYGYTF.

V usage is TRBV4-3 and J usage is TRBJ1-1, with a possible D match to TRBD1 (6 bases). The CDR3 length is 17 residues. The V and J ends lost 1 base and 1 base respectively, with 16 bases between them. Germline assignment: CDR1 LGHNA and CDR2 YSLEER. The CDR3 loop is CASSQGINPGENTEAFF. DNA for the CDR3: TGCGCCAGCAGCCAAGGAATCAATCCAGGGGAGAACACTGAAGCTTTCTTT.

The J gene is TRBJ1-4, the V gene TRBV6-1; D might be TRBD1 (5 bases). The CDR3 runs to 15 residues. Trimming shortened V by 8 bases and J by 8 bases, and 21 bases separated the two germline ends. CDR1 is MNHNS and CDR2 is SASEGT in the germline V gene. The CDR3 reads CASLRDRGVSEKLFF. As DNA, the CDR3 is TGTGCCAGCCTGAGAGACCGGGGGGTAAGCGAAAAACTGTTTTTT.

For the CDR3, the DNA is TGTGCCAGCAGCAGTCGAAACAGGGGGCCACTAGGAGCTTTCTTT. Encoded protein: CASSSRNRGPLGAFF. The V call is TRBV21-1, the J call TRBJ1-1; TRBD1, the table's D call, was not compared with the DNA. TRBV21-1 is labeled a pseudogene. The length of the CDR3 is 15 residues.

The chain has TRBV4-3 and TRBJ2-2, with TRBD2 matching 8 bases. After removal of 5 bases from V and 6 bases from J, the junction contained 17 bases not matched to a gene. Germline CDR1 and CDR2: LGHNA and YSLEER. The length of the CDR3 is 18 residues. CDR3 DNA: TGCGCCAGCAGCTTAAAGACTGGCGGGGGGAGGGGTGCCGGGGAGCTGTTTTTT. The encoded protein is CASSLKTGGGRGAGELFF.

The chain joins TRBV10-3 to TRBJ2-1, with D possibly TRBD2 on 6 matching bases. The CDR3 runs 14 residues. V was shortened by 0 bases and J by 10 bases, with 13 bases between the two germline ends. Germline loops: CDR1 ENHRY, CDR2 SYGVKD. The CDR3 DNA follows: TGTGCCATCAGTGAGTCGCGGGGCAATGACGAGCAGTTCTTC. Its translation: CAISESRGNDEQFF.

V and J are TRBV19 and TRBJ1-1; 8 bases align to TRBD1. The CDR3 length is 14 residues. V was pared by 6 bases and J by 4 bases, with 7 bases of the junction left unmatched. Germline CDR1 and CDR2: LNHDA and SQIVND (reference sequence). In DNA form, the CDR3 reads TGTGCCAGTAGCAACAGACAGGGGAGCACTGAAGCTTTCTTT. Encoded protein: CASSNRQGSTEAFF. The full variable domain, completed using reference TRBV19 and TRBJ1-1, is DGGITQSPKYLFRKEGQNVTLSCEQNLNHDAMYWYRQDPGQGLRLIYYSQIVNDFQKGDIAEGYSVSREKKESFPLTVTSAQKNPTAFYLCASSNRQGSTEAFFGQGTRLTVV.

The rearrangement links TRBV2 to TRBJ1-4, with 8 bases lining up with TRBD1. The CDR3 is 15 amino acids. Trimming took 3 bases from V and 5 from J; bases not matched to a gene: 5. Germline loops: CDR1 SNHLY, CDR2 FYNNEI. The CDR3 protein is CASSDHGTGNEKLFF. The DNA of the CDR3 is TGTGCCAGCAGTGACCATGGGACAGGAAATGAAAAACTGTTTTTT.

This chain joins TRBV5-1 and TRBJ1-1; the match to TRBD1 covers 10 bases. The CDR3 extends over 14 amino acids. Trimming cost V 3 bases and J 3 bases; bases outside gene matches: 2. Germline V lookup: CDR1 SGHRS, CDR2 YFSETQ. CDR3: CASSWTGGHTEAFF. The CDR3 region has the DNA TGCGCCAGCAGCTGGACAGGGGGGCACACTGAAGCTTTCTTT. Variable domain in full (rest from reference TRBV5-1 and TRBJ1-1): KAGVTQTPRYLIKTRGQQVTLSCSPISGHRSVSWYQQTPGQGLQFLFEYFSETQRNKGNFPGRFSGRQFSNSRSEMNVSTLELGDSALYLCASSWTGGHTEAFFGQGTRLTVV.

The V and J genes are TRBV27 and TRBJ2-7; 12 bases map to TRBD2. The V and J ends lost 5 bases and 4 bases, in that order; junction bases with no gene match: 3. The CDR3 consists of 14 residues. CDR1 is MNHEY and CDR2 is SMNVEV in the germline V gene (reference sequence). The CDR3 DNA sequence: TGTGCCAGCAGTCCGACTAGCGGGAGTTACGAGCAGTACTTC. Amino acid sequence: CASSPTSGSYEQYF.

The V call is TRBV30, the J call TRBJ1-3, with 10 positions matching TRBD1. V lost 0 bases to trimming and J lost 2 bases; unmatched junction nucleotides: 4. The CDR3 is 16 amino acids. Germline CDR1 and CDR2: GTSNPN and SVGIG (reference sequence). The CDR3 loop is CAWSVRGQGTGNTIYF. CDR3 sequence (DNA): TGTGCCTGGAGTGTAAGGGGACAGGGGACTGGAAACACCATATATTTT.